The clone carrying this TCR beta chain was seen at least ten times. The antigen remains unidentified. For TCR, cDNA came from 5'RACE template switching, which added a universal primer site and UMIs. TCRdb used MiXCR to reprocess the 5' RACE reads, holding one entry per CDR3 protein. The sample shows roughly 190,000 distinct CDR3 sequences, 9.5% to 11% of them seen only once. This specimen comes from a study of T cells after yellow fever vaccination. General study results and limits: Booster samples showed a return of most primary-vaccination clones (around 96% CD4, about 88% CD8). The secondary response showed a weaker magnitude and a faster peak, day 5 versus 15.

Per germline, CDR1 SGDLS and CDR2 YYNGEE. The CDR3 is 17 residues long. After removal of 0 bases from V and 0 bases from J, the junction contained 3 bases not matched to a gene. This sequence joins TRBV9 and TRBJ2-6, with TRBD2 identical over 7 bases. This sequence was found in a man aged 18-30 years who received the YFV17D yellow fever vaccine. The sample was CD8+ T cells sorted from PBMCs, taken 15 days after the yellow fever booster vaccination. DNA for the CDR3: TGTGCCAGCAGCGTAGTAGCGGGCCCCTCTGGGGCCAACGTCCTGACTTTC. Amino acids: CASSVVAGPSGANVLTF.